This T cell receptor (beta chain) was observed in a study of blood T cells in healthy people across ages. Broader study findings: Both naive CD4+ cell counts and diversity were greater in long-lived donors than in aged donors.

This clonotype was observed a handful of times. The antigen remains unidentified. For the second PCR, which ran for about 6 to 11 cycles, a sample-barcoded 5' primer and a J-beta primer mix were used. With 12 random nucleotides, a template-switch adaptor tagged each individual cDNA molecule. TCRdb reprocessed the 5' RACE reads via MiXCR and lists one record per CDR3 protein. The sample contains some 750,000 distinct CDR3 sequences, approximately 22% of which appear only once. This clonotype was obtained from a man aged 65 to 85 in good health. The sequenced sample was blood.

The CDR3 coding sequence is TGCAGTGCTAGACCGATAGGGGGCTCCTACGAGCAGTACTTC. This codes for CSARPIGGSYEQYF. The V gene is TRBV20-1, the J gene TRBJ2-7; the D gene is possibly TRBD1 (6 bases). V was clipped by 2 bases and J by 0 bases, with 11 bases between them. CDR1 and CDR2 from the germline V gene are DFQATT and SNEGSKA (reference sequence). This CDR3 contains 14 residues.